What follows are 25 T cell receptor beta chains derived from one specimen sequenced in a study of CD8 T cells in ankylosing spondylitis. Study outcomes and limitations: It appeared that ankylosing spondylitis blood was characterized by a TCR beta motif of fewer than ten highly homologous variants.

TCRdb fed the 5' RACE reads into MiXCR, producing one record per CDR3 protein. This table has about 840,000 distinct CDR3 sequences, approximately 12% appearing once. Their antigens remain unidentified. The sequencing sample was made of blood, either unsorted or a sorted T cell fraction (not recorded which). All receptors come from a male donor with ankylosing spondylitis.

J is TRBJ1-1 and V is TRBV28; TRBD1 matches 9 bases. This CDR3 spans 16 amino acids. Germline V gives CDR1 MDHEN, CDR2 SYDVKM. The trim removed 11 bases at V and 4 bases at J, leaving 17 bases unmatched. CDR3 sequence (DNA): TGTGCCGGCCGAGGGAGGAGGGGACAGGGAGGCACTGAAGCTTTCTTT. This encodes CAGRGRRGQGGTEAFF.

This clonotype appeared a single time. The rearrangement uses TRBV29-1 and TRBJ2-1, with 9 bases identical to TRBD1. Germline CDR1 is SQVTM and CDR2 is ANQGSEA. V lost 4 bases to trimming and J lost 9 bases; unmatched junction nucleotides: 7. The CDR3 sequence is 13 residues long. The CDR3: CSVAGQGRTEQFF. In DNA form, the CDR3 reads TGCAGCGTTGCGGGACAGGGTAGGACTGAGCAGTTCTTC.

The V call is TRBV4-3, the J call TRBJ2-1; 14 bases align to TRBD2. With V trimmed by 4 bases and J by 0 bases, 11 bases remained unmatched. Germline CDR1 reads LGHNA; CDR2 reads YSLEER. The CDR3 loop spans 20 amino acids. The CDR3 sequence: CASSPYWTSGGYTSYNEQFF. The CDR3 DNA sequence: TGCGCCAGCAGCCCCTACTGGACTAGCGGGGGGTATACCTCCTACAATGAGCAGTTCTTC.

The CDR3 loop reads CSARDGGQDYSNQPQHF. The CDR3 DNA reads TGCAGTGCTAGAGATGGAGGACAGGACTATAGCAATCAGCCCCAGCATTTT. V gene TRBV20-1 combines with J gene TRBJ1-5, with 7 bases identical to TRBD1. This CDR3 is 17 amino acids long. Trimming at V came to 0 bases and at J to 0 bases, leaving 8 bases not matched to a gene. The germline CDR1 and CDR2 sequences are DFQATT and SNEGSKA (reference sequence).

The CDR3 nucleotides are TGCAGTTCCTACGACAGGGGGCTTCAGTACTTC. This gives the protein CSSYDRGLQYF. The genes are TRBV20-1 and TRBJ2-4; TRBD1 agrees at 10 bases. V trimming: 8 bases; J trimming: 11 bases; junction bases outside the gene matches: 6. This CDR3 is built from 11 residues. CDR1 is DFQATT, CDR2 SNEGSKA, per germline (reference sequence).

This sequence joins TRBV12-3 or TRBV12-4 and TRBJ2-7; D not resolved. The CDR3 spans 12 residues. Trimming left V 6 bases short and J 3 bases short, with 9 bases between. The DNA for the CDR3 is TGTGCCAGCAGCACCAGGTTCTACGAGCAGTACTTC. This gives the protein CASSTRFYEQYF.

The V and J genes are TRBV6-2 or TRBV6-3 and TRBJ1-5; perhaps TRBD1 as D (6 bases). There are 15 residues in the CDR3. Trimming left V 4 bases short and J 2 bases short, with 12 bases between. Germline V gene lookup returns CDR1 MNHEY and CDR2 SVGEGT. The CDR3 DNA sequence: TGTGCCAGCAGTTTTCTCAGGGGTGGCAATCAGCCCCAGCATTTT. Protein sequence: CASSFLRGGNQPQHF.

V and J are TRBV19 and TRBJ2-2, with D possibly matching TRBD2 (7 bases). The CDR3 consists of 15 residues. V was trimmed by 4 bases and J by 6 bases, leaving 15 bases between them. Per germline, CDR1 LNHDA and CDR2 SQIVND (reference sequence). CDR3 protein: CASSKRREGAGELFF. The CDR3 nucleotides are TGTGCCAGTAGTAAGCGGAGGGAGGGGGCCGGGGAGCTGTTTTTT. Looking up the rest from reference TRBV19 and TRBJ2-2 gives the full variable domain: DGGITQSPKYLFRKEGQNVTLSCEQNLNHDAMYWYRQDPGQGLRLIYYSQIVNDFQKGDIAEGYSVSREKKESFPLTVTSAQKNPTAFYLCASSKRREGAGELFFGEGSRLTVL.

The V call is TRBV19, the J call TRBJ2-2, with D unclear. From germline, CDR1 is LNHDA and CDR2 SQIVND (reference sequence). V dropped 6 bases and J dropped 0 bases, with 8 bases sitting between them. The CDR3 contains 14 residues. The CDR3 loop reads CASRSAANTGELFF. The CDR3, as DNA: TGTGCCAGTAGGTCGGCAGCGAACACCGGGGAGCTGTTTTTT.

This clonotype was detected only a few times. The V call is TRBV6-5, the J call TRBJ2-7, with no clear D. The length of the CDR3 is 14 residues. The germline V gene has CDR1 MNHEY and CDR2 SVGAGI. V was pared by 0 bases and J by 2 bases, with 8 bases between. This CDR3 is CASSYSWPAYEQYF. The CDR3 DNA reads as TGTGCCAGCAGTTACTCCTGGCCAGCCTACGAGCAGTACTTC.

Only a few counts were recorded for this clonotype. The gene calls are TRBV6-4 and TRBJ2-3; 8 bases match TRBD1. The CDR3 is 15 residues long. V was clipped by 5 bases and J by 3 bases; unmatched bases: 7. Germline V gene lookup returns CDR1 MRHNA and CDR2 SNTAGT. Here the CDR3 reads CASSPQGARTDTQYF. The DNA of the CDR3 is TGTGCCAGCAGTCCCCAGGGGGCGAGGACAGATACGCAGTATTTT.

The table lists this clonotype with many counts. This rearrangement joins TRBV12-3 or TRBV12-4 to TRBJ1-2, with TRBD1 as a possible D gene (5 bases). The V end was cut by 5 bases, the J end by 4 bases, with 17 bases between. The CDR3 covers 15 residues. This CDR3 reads CASSPFSDSIYGYTF. As DNA, the CDR3 is TGTGCCAGCAGTCCGTTCTCAGACAGCATCTATGGCTACACCTTC.

The rearrangement links TRBV11-2 to TRBJ2-3; the D gene is possibly TRBD2 (6 bases). This CDR3 has 14 amino acids. Trimming took off 0 bases at V and 4 bases at J, with 8 bases between the two ends. Germline loops: CDR1 SGHAT, CDR2 FQNNGV. The DNA for the CDR3 is TGTGCCAGCAGCTTAGACAGGGAGGCAGATACGCAGTATTTT. Its translation: CASSLDREADTQYF.

This clonotype was counted ten times or more. The rearrangement uses TRBV28 and TRBJ1-6; D is ambiguous. Germline V lookup: CDR1 MDHEN, CDR2 SYDVKM. Trimming left V 3 bases short and J 16 bases short, with 13 bases between. This CDR3 region has 12 residues. The DNA of the CDR3 is TGTGCCAGCAGTTTCAGTGTCCGCTCTCTCCACTTT. It encodes CASSFSVRSLHF.

The chain links TRBV7-2 to TRBJ2-7; D is unresolved. Trimming took 8 bases from V and 0 from J, leaving 14 bases between them. Germline V lookup: CDR1 SGHTA, CDR2 FQGNSA. The CDR3 is made up of 14 amino acids. CDR3 residues: CASGDDWSSYEQYF. CDR3 DNA sequence: TGTGCCAGCGGCGATGACTGGAGCTCCTACGAGCAGTACTTC.

The chain recombines TRBV6-6 with TRBJ2-4, with 10 bases fitting TRBD1. The CDR3 is 13 residues long. V shed 7 bases, J shed 15 bases, and the junction held 12 bases outside the gene matches. Germline loops: CDR1 MNHNY, CDR2 SVGAGI (reference sequence). The CDR3: CASTPSGQGMGYF. CDR3 bases: TGTGCCAGCACCCCCTCGGGACAGGGGATGGGGTACTTC.

This chain connects TRBV7-9 to TRBJ2-1, with D perhaps TRBD1 or TRBD2 (7 bases each). The CDR3 spans 13 residues. V was clipped by 5 bases and J by 9 bases, with 14 bases between them. Germline CDR1 reads SEHNR; CDR2 reads FQNEAQ (reference sequence). In nucleotides, the CDR3 is TGTGCCAGCAGCCGAGGGAGGGGGCTTGAGCAGTTCTTC. Its translation: CASSRGRGLEQFF. Supplemented by reference TRBV7-9 and TRBJ2-1, the full variable domain reads DTGVSQNPRHKITKRGQNVTFRCDPISEHNRLYWYRQTLGQGPEFLTYFQNEAQLEKSRLLSDRFSAERPKGSFSTLEIQRTEQGDSAMYLCASSRGRGLEQFFGPGTRLTVL.

The chain joins TRBV6-1 to TRBJ2-7; the D call may be TRBD1 or TRBD2 (7 bases each). The V and J ends lost 2 bases and 4 bases respectively, with 15 bases between them. Germline V gene sequence: CDR1 MNHNS, CDR2 SASEGT. The CDR3 contains 15 residues. Here the CDR3 reads CASSEREGQFYEQYF. In DNA form, the CDR3 reads TGTGCCAGCAGTGAAAGGGAGGGACAGTTTTACGAGCAGTACTTC.

The chain joins TRBV20-1 to TRBJ2-1; TRBD2 matches 9 bases. From germline, CDR1 is DFQATT and CDR2 SNEGSKA (reference sequence). Trimming removed 3 bases from V and 5 bases from J; junction bases left unmatched: 11. The CDR3 contains 16 residues. The CDR3 sequence is CSASPPLAGRNNEQFF. The CDR3 DNA follows: TGCAGTGCTAGTCCTCCTCTAGCGGGGCGCAACAATGAGCAGTTCTTC.

The chain has TRBV7-2 and TRBJ2-3; no clear D. The CDR3 extends over 12 amino acids. Germline V gene lookup returns CDR1 SGHTA and CDR2 FQGNSA. Trimming took 5 bases from V and 4 from J, leaving 7 bases between them. The CDR3 DNA reads TGTGCCAGCAGCAAAATGGCAGATACGCAGTATTTT. It yields the protein CASSKMADTQYF.

The chain employs TRBV5-1 and TRBJ2-7; 8 bases align to TRBD1. The V and J ends lost 4 bases and 5 bases, in that order; junction bases with no gene match: 8. Germline CDR1 reads SGHRS; CDR2 reads YFSETQ. CDR3 length: 14 amino acids. CDR3 bases: TGCGCCAGCAGCGGGTGGACAGGGACGAACGAGCAGTACTTC. This translates into CASSGWTGTNEQYF.

This clonotype was observed many times. The chain joins TRBV4-3 to TRBJ2-5; D may be TRBD2 (6 bases). The V end lost 1 base, the J end lost 5 bases, and 14 bases lay between the germline ends. The CDR3 spans 15 residues. From germline, CDR1 is LGHNA and CDR2 YSLEER. CDR3 sequence (DNA): TGCGCCAGCAGCCAAGTTGCGGGATTTGGGGAGACCCAGTACTTC. It codes for CASSQVAGFGETQYF.

This clonotype appeared many times. The V and J genes are TRBV2 and TRBJ1-1; 7 bases are a match to TRBD1. CDR1 is SNHLY and CDR2 is FYNNEI in the germline V gene. Trimming removed 8 bases from V and 10 bases from J; junction bases left unmatched: 10. The CDR3 loop spans 12 amino acids. The CDR3 sequence: CASHSVQGRAFF. CDR3 nucleotide sequence: TGTGCCAGCCATTCAGTACAGGGGAGAGCTTTCTTT.

There are many counts of this clonotype. The J gene is TRBJ1-4, the V gene TRBV12-3 or TRBV12-4; 9 bases match TRBD1. Germline trimming cut 3 bases from V and 5 bases from J; bases unmatched to any gene: 4. This CDR3 is built from 15 residues. Here the CDR3 DNA reads TGTGCCAGCAGTTTCCGACAGGGGGGAAATGAAAAACTGTTTTTT. Amino acid sequence: CASSFRQGGNEKLFF.

This clonotype was observed a few times. The rearrangement joins TRBV27 to TRBJ2-1; 9 positions agree with TRBD1. Germline V gene sequence: CDR1 MNHEY, CDR2 SMNVEV (reference sequence). This CDR3 has 15 amino acids. Unmatched junction bases numbered 6, after V lost 5 bases and J lost 4 bases. CDR3 amino acids: CASSPLGQGYNEQFF. The DNA of the CDR3 is TGTGCCAGCAGTCCCCTGGGACAGGGTTACAATGAGCAGTTCTTC.